Shown below are 14 T cell receptor beta chains from a single sample sequenced in a study of T-cell memory formation after mild COVID-19 (dated by TCRdb to the early 2020s). Library method: 5' RACE. The listed sequencing device is Illumina NovaSeq 6000. TCRdb trimmed the raw reads at Q25, called clones with MiXCR and kept productive beta chains. Each entry is one CDR3 protein sequence, shown with its most common DNA and genes. The sample profile shows 560,000 or so distinct CDR3 sequences; 15% to 20% of them were found once. Of the sample, about 8.1% falls within the top ten clones. Sequenced input: PBMCs or a T cell subset sorted from them (not recorded which). These receptors were obtained from an adult woman who had mild COVID-19 (a few samples of this study predate the infection). The sample titles of this study are shuffled in the database, so cell type and time point are left out; the donor was told from shared clones.

The V call is TRBV4-1, the J call TRBJ1-1; no reliable D call. CDR3 size: 13 residues. Germline values: CDR1 MGHRA, CDR2 YSYEKL. The V and J ends lost 3 bases and 7 bases respectively, with 12 bases between them. The CDR3 bases are TGCGCCAGCAGCCAGGGAGGCGGGTATGAAGCTTTCTTT. This sequence encodes CASSQGGGYEAFF.

This clonotype appeared a few times. The chain is built from TRBV6-1 and TRBJ2-1; 10 bases match TRBD1. V was clipped by 6 bases and J by 8 bases; unmatched bases: 4. The CDR3 sequence is 13 residues long. CDR1 is MNHNS and CDR2 is SASEGT in the germline V gene. CDR3 amino acids: CASSRDRGYEQFF. The CDR3 region has the DNA TGTGCCAGCAGCCGGGACAGGGGATATGAGCAGTTCTTC.

The chain has TRBV2 and TRBJ1-3; 9 positions match TRBD1. This CDR3 comprises 13 residues. Germline trimming cut 5 bases from V and 8 bases from J; bases unmatched to any gene: 4. Germline CDR1 reads SNHLY; CDR2 reads FYNNEI. The CDR3 region has the DNA TGTGCCAGCAGTTTGGACAGGGGTCACACCATATATTTT. This translates into CASSLDRGHTIYF.

The chain links TRBV6-2 or TRBV6-3 to TRBJ2-2, with 8 bases that match TRBD2. Germline V gene data show CDR1 as MNHEY and CDR2 as SVGEGT. V shed 3 bases and J 6 bases; nucleotides not matched to a gene: 9. The CDR3 extends over 16 amino acids. The CDR3 DNA is TGTGCCAGCAGTTATATGGGACTAGTTCTCTCCGGGGAGCTGTTTTTT. It encodes CASSYMGLVLSGELFF.

The chain recombines TRBV6-2 or TRBV6-3 with TRBJ2-3; 10 positions match TRBD1. Trimming at V came to 6 bases and at J to 4 bases, leaving 13 bases not matched to a gene. Germline loops: CDR1 MNHEY, CDR2 SVGEGT. There are 17 residues in the CDR3. This CDR3 reads CASRPTPGTGDADTQYF. In DNA form, the CDR3 reads TGTGCCAGCAGGCCCACGCCCGGGACAGGGGACGCAGATACGCAGTATTTT.

This clonotype was observed a handful of times. The chain has TRBV4-1 and TRBJ1-2; a weak D match, TRBD1 (5 bases). The CDR3 totals 14 residues. V was shortened by 0 bases and J by 4 bases, with 9 bases between the two germline ends. Germline CDR1 MGHRA, CDR2 YSYEKL. This chain's CDR3 is CASSQEGRLYGYTF. Written as DNA, the CDR3 is TGCGCCAGCAGCCAAGAGGGACGGCTCTATGGCTACACCTTC.

This clonotype came up once. The chain joins TRBV5-1 to TRBJ1-2; D ambiguous. Germline CDR1 is SGHRS and CDR2 is YFSETQ. The CDR3 spans 14 residues. V was clipped by 0 bases and J by 4 bases, with 10 bases between them. CDR3 nucleotide sequence: TGCGCCAGCAGCTTGGTTCCCGGGAGCTATGGCTACACCTTC. Its translation: CASSLVPGSYGYTF.

This clonotype has a handful of counts. V is TRBV24-1 and J is TRBJ1-1, with unresolved D. There are 12 residues in the CDR3. Deletions cut 9 bases from V and 1 base from J, with 8 bases between. Germline CDR1 reads KGHDR; CDR2 reads SFDVKD. CDR3 nucleotides: TGTGCCACCGTCGGGAAGAACACTGAAGCTTTCTTT. This encodes CATVGKNTEAFF.

This clonotype was seen a handful of times. The CDR3 loop is CASRGPLVGEQYF. The CDR3 coding sequence is TGTGCCAGCAGAGGACCCCTCGTAGGTGAGCAGTACTTC. The chain uses TRBV27 and TRBJ2-7; D not certain. V lost 6 bases to trimming and J lost 7 bases, with 16 bases between them. Germline V gives CDR1 MNHEY, CDR2 SMNVEV (reference sequence). There are 13 residues in the CDR3.

This clonotype was detected a few times. The chain employs TRBV29-1 and TRBJ1-1; D gene uncertain. Germline assignment: CDR1 SQVTM and CDR2 ANQGSEA. This CDR3 is 14 amino acids long. V was shortened by 2 bases and J by 5 bases, with 15 bases between the two germline ends. The CDR3 here is CSVESPGLGTEAFF. CDR3 DNA: TGCAGCGTTGAATCACCCGGTCTGGGGACTGAAGCTTTCTTT.

CDR3 protein: CSTRLLWGNTEAFF. The CDR3 coding sequence is TGCAGTACCCGTCTTCTGTGGGGGAACACTGAAGCTTTCTTT. The chain is built from TRBV20-1 and TRBJ1-1; no clear D gene. Germline-derived CDR1 and CDR2 are DFQATT and SNEGSKA (reference sequence). CDR3 length: 14 residues. Trimming shortened V by 8 bases and J by 1 base, and 17 bases separated the two germline ends.

This clonotype has just a few counts. Sequence at one end of the junction differs from germline and may be a read error. The chain couples TRBV12-3 or TRBV12-4 to TRBJ2-2; 9 positions agree with TRBD2. CDR3 size: 14 residues. DNA of the CDR3: TGTGCCAGCAGTCTAGCGGGGTTCACCGGGGAGCTGTTTTTT. Its translation: CASSLAGFTGELFF.

The rearrangement joins TRBV29-1 to TRBJ2-1, with 8 bases lining up with TRBD2. Germline V gene sequence: CDR1 SQVTM, CDR2 ANQGSEA. The CDR3 covers 14 residues. The V segment lost 2 bases and the J segment 5 bases; nucleotides outside the gene matches: 5. CDR3 amino acids: CSVETSGINNEQFF. The CDR3 DNA is TGCAGCGTTGAAACTAGCGGCATTAACAATGAGCAGTTCTTC.

Ten or more counts support this clonotype. The chain is built from TRBV4-3 and TRBJ2-7; D is unresolved. The germline V gene encodes CDR1 LGHNA and CDR2 YSLEER. V was shortened by 0 bases and J by 4 bases, with 10 bases between the two germline ends. The CDR3 loop spans 14 amino acids. The CDR3 sequence is CASSQDRTNYEQYF. The DNA of the CDR3 is TGCGCCAGCAGCCAAGACCGAACCAATTACGAGCAGTACTTC.